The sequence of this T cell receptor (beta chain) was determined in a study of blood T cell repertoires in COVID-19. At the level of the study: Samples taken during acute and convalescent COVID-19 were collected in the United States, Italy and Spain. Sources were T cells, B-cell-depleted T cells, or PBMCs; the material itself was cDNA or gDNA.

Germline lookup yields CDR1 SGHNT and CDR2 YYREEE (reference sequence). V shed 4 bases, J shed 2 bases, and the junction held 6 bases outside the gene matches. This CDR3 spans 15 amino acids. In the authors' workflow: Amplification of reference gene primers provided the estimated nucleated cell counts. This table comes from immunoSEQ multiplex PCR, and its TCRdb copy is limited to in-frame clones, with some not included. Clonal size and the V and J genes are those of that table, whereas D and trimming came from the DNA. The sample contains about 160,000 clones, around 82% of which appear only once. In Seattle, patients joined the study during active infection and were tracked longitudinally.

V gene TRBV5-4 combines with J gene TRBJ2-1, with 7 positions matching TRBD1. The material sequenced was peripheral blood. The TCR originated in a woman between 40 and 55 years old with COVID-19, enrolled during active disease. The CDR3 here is CASSQTGSTYNEQFF. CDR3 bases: TGTGCCAGCAGCCAGACAGGGTCTACCTACAATGAGCAGTTCTTC.